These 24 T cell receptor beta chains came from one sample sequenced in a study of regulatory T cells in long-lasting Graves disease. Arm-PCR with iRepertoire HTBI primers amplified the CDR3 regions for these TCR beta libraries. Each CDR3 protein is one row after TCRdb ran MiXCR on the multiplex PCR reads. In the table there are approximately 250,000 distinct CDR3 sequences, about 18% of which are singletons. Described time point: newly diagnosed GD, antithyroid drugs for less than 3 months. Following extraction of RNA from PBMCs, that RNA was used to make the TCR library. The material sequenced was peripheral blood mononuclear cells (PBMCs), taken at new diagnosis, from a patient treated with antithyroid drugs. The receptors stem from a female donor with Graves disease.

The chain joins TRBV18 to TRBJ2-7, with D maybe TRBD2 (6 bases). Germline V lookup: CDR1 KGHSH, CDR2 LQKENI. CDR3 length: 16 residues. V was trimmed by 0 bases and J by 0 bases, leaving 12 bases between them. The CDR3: CASSPPGRESSYEQYF. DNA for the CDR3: TGTGCCAGCTCACCACCGGGCCGGGAGAGCTCCTACGAGCAGTACTTC.

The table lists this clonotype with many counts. The CDR3 here is CATSDPGLEGSGELFF. CDR3 bases: TGTGCCACCAGTGATCCCGGACTAGAAGGATCCGGGGAGCTGTTTTTT. This chain joins TRBV24-1 and TRBJ2-2, with 7 bases fitting TRBD2. The germline CDR1 and CDR2 sequences are KGHDR and SFDVKD. The CDR3 covers 16 residues. J was trimmed by 6 bases and V by 3 bases; bases with no gene match: 9.

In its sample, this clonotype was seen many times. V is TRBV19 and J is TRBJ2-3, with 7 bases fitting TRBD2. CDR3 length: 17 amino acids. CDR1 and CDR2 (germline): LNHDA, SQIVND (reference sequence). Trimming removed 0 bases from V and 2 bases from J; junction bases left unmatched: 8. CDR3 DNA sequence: TGTGCCAGTAGTATAGACGGGAGGCCCCAGATCACAGATACGCAGTATTTT. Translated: CASSIDGRPQITDTQYF.

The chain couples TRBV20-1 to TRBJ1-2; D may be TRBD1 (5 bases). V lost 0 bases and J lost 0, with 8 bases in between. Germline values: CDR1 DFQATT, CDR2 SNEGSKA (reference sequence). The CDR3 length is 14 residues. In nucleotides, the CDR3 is TGCAGTGCTAGAGATAGGGGAACTAACTATGGCTACACCTTC. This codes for CSARDRGTNYGYTF.

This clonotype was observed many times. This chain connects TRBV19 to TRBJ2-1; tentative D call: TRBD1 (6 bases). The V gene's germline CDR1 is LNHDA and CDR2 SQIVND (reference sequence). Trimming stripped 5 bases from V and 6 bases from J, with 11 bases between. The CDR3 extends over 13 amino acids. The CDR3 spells CASSHGQINEQFF. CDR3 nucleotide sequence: TGTGCCAGTAGTCACGGACAGATCAATGAGCAGTTCTTC.

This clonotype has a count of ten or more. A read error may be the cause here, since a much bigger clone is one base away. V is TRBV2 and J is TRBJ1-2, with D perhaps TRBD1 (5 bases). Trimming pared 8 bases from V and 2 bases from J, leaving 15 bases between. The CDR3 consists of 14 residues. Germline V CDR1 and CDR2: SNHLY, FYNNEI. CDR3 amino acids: CASGRGMENYGYTF. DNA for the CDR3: TGTGCCAGCGGGCGGGGCATGGAAAACTATGGCTACACCTTC.

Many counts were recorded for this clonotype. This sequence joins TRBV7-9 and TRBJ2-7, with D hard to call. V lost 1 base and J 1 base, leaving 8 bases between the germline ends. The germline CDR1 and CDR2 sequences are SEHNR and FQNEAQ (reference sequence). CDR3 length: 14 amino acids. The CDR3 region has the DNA TGTGCCAGCAGCTTAGGGCTATCGTCCTACGAGCAGTACTTC. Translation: CASSLGLSSYEQYF. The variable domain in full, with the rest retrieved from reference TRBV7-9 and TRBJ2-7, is DTGVSQNPRHKITKRGQNVTFRCDPISEHNRLYWYRQTLGQGPEFLTYFQNEAQLEKSRLLSDRFSAERPKGSFSTLEIQRTEQGDSAMYLCASSLGLSSYEQYFGPGTRLTVT.

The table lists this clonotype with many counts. CDR3 DNA: TGTGCCAGCAGTTTAGCCTCGACTAGTCGAGATACGCAGTATTTT. Its protein is CASSLASTSRDTQYF. The chain couples TRBV12-3 or TRBV12-4 to TRBJ2-3; D is perhaps TRBD2 (6 bases). V lost 0 bases and J 5 bases, leaving 12 bases between the germline ends. The CDR3 covers 15 residues.

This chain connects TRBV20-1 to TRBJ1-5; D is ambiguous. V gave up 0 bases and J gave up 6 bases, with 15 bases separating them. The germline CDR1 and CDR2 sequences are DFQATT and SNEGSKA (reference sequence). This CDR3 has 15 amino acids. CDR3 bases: TGCAGTGCTAGAGATGTTGAAGGGAGAGGTCAGCCCCAGCATTTT. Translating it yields CSARDVEGRGQPQHF.

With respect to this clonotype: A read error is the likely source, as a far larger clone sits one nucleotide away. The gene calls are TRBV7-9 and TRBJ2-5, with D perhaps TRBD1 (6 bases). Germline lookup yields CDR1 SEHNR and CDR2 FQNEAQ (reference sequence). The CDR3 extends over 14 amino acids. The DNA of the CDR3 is TGTGCCAGCAGCTACCTTGTGGACAGCCAGACCCAGCACTTC. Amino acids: CASSYLVDSQTQHF.

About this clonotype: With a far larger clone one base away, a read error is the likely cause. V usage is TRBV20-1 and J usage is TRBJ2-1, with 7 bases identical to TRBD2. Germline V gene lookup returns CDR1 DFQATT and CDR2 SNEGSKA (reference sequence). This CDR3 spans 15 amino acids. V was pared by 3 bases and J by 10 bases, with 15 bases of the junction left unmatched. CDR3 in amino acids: CSARVYSGPNYEQFF. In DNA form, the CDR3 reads TGCAGTGCTAGGGTCTATAGCGGGCCGAACTACGAGCAGTTCTTC.

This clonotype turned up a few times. The CDR3 coding sequence is TGCGCCAGCAGCCAATTTCCTCCCGGGACAGTTAATGAAAAACTGTTTTTT. Its protein product is CASSQFPPGTVNEKLFF. V is TRBV4-1 and J is TRBJ1-4; 7 positions agree with TRBD1. The germline CDR1 and CDR2 sequences are MGHRA and YSYEKL. The CDR3 covers 17 residues. J lost 4 bases, V lost 2 bases, and 10 bases had no gene match.

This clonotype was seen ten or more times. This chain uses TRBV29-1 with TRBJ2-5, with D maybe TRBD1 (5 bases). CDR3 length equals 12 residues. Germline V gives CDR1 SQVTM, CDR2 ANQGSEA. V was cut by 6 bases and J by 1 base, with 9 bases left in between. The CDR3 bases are TGCAGCGTAGGCCAGGGCCAAGAGACCCAGTACTTC. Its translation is CSVGQGQETQYF. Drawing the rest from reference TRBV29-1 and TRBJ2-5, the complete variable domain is SAVISQKPSRDICQRGTSLTIQCQVDSQVTMMFWYRQQPGQSLTLIATANQGSEATYESGFVIDKFPISRPNLTFSTLTVSNMSPEDSSIYLCSVGQGQETQYFGPGTRLLVL.

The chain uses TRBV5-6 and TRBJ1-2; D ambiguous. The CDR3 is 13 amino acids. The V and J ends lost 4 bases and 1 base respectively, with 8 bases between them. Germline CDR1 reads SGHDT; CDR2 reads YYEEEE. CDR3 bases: TGTGCCAGCAGCCAGACGGATAACTATGGCTACACCTTC. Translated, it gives CASSQTDNYGYTF.

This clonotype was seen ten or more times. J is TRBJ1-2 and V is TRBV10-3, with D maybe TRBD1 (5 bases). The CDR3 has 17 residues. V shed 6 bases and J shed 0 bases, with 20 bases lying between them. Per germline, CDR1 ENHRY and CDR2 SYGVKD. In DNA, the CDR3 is TGTGCCATCAGGCCGGGGCGGGGGGGGAACTCTAACTATGGCTACACCTTC. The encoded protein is CAIRPGRGGNSNYGYTF.

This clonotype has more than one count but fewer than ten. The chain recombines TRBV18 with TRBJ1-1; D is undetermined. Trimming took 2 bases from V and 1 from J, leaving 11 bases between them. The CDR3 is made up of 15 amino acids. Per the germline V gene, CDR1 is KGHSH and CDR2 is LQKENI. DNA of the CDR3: TGTGCCAGCTCACCAGAGACTTTAAGGAACACTGAAGCTTTCTTT. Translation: CASSPETLRNTEAFF. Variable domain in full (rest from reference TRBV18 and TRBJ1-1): NAGVMQNPRHLVRRRGQEARLRCSPMKGHSHVYWYRQLPEEGLKFMVYLQKENIIDESGMPKERFSAEFPKEGPSILRIQQVVRGDSAAYFCASSPETLRNTEAFFGQGTRLTVV.

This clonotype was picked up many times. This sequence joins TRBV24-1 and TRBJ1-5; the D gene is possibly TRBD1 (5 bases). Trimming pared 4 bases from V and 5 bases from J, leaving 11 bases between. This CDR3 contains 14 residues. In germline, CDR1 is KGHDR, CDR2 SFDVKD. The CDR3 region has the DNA TGTGCCACCAGTGACCAGGGTAGGGATCAGCCCCAGCATTTT. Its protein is CATSDQGRDQPQHF.

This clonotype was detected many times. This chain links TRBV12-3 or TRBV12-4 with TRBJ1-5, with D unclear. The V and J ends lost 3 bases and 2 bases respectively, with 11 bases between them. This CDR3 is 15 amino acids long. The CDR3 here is CASSFMEGGNQPQHF. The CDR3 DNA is TGTGCCAGCAGTTTCATGGAGGGTGGCAATCAGCCCCAGCATTTT.

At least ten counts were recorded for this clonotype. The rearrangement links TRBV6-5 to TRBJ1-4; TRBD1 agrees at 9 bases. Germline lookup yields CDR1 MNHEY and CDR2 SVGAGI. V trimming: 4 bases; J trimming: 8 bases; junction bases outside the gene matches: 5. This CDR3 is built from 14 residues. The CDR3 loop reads CASSLGQGKEKLFF. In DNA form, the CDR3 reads TGTGCCAGCAGTTTAGGACAGGGGAAAGAAAAACTGTTTTTT.

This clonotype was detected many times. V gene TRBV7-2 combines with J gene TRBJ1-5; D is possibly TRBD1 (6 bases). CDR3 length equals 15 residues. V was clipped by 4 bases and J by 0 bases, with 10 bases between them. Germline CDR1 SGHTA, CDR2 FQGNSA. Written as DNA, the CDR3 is TGTGCCAGCAGCTCACAGGGTTATAGCAATCAGCCCCAGCATTTT. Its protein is CASSSQGYSNQPQHF.

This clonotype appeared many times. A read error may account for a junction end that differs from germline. The CDR3 DNA follows: TGTGCCAACAGCTTGGGAGGGATAAACTATGGCTACACCTTC. It translates to CANSLGGINYGYTF. The chain combines TRBV7-2 with TRBJ1-2; D ambiguous. CDR3 length equals 14 residues. The V gene's germline CDR1 is SGHTA and CDR2 FQGNSA. Full variable domain (remainder filled in from reference TRBV7-2 and TRBJ1-2): GAGVSQSPSNKVTEKGKDVELRCDPISGHTALYWYRQSLGQGLEFLIYFQGNSAPDKSGLPSDRFSAERTGGSVSTLTIQRTQQEDSAVYLCANSLGGINYGYTFGSGTRLTVV.

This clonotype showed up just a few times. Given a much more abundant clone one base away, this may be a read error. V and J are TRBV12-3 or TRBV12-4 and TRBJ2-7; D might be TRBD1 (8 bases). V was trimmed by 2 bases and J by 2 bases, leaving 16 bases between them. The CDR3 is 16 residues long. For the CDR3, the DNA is TGTGCCAGCAGTTTACCCAACAGGGGGACTACCTACGAGCAGTACTTC. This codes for CASSLPNRGTTYEQYF.

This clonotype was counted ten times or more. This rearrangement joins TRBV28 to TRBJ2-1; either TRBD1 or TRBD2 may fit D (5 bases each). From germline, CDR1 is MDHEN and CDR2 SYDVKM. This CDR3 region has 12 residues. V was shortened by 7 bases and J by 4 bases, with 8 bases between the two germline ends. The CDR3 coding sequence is TGTGCCAGCACAGGGAGATACAATGAGCAGTTCTTC. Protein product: CASTGRYNEQFF.

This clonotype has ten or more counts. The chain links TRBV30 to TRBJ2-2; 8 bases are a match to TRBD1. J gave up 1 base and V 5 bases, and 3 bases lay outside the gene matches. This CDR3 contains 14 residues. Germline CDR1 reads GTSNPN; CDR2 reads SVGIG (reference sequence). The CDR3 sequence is CAWGTGGNTGELFF. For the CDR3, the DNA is TGTGCCTGGGGAACAGGGGGGAACACCGGGGAGCTGTTTTTT.